This T cell receptor beta chain was profiled in a study of OX40 agonist ivuxolimab in advanced cancers. The method was immunoSEQ multiplex PCR; TCRdb's version includes in-frame clones alone and lacks a portion of them. The sample records around 86,000 clones, 85% to 95% being singletons. This clonotype was sampled from an adult with an advanced solid tumor such as melanoma, head and neck, liver or kidney cancer. Source: CD4+ or CD8+ T cells sorted from blood, taken in a trial of the OX40 agonist ivuxolimab.

The CDR3 is CASSQWDRVGETQYF. The CDR3, as DNA: TGCGCCAGCAGTCAATGGGACAGGGTAGGGGAGACCCAGTACTTC. The chain has TRBV23-1 and TRBJ2-5; 9 nucleotides match TRBD1. TRBV23-1 is annotated as an ORF whose role is uncertain. V lost 1 base to trimming and J lost 5 bases; unmatched junction nucleotides: 5. The CDR3 consists of 15 residues.